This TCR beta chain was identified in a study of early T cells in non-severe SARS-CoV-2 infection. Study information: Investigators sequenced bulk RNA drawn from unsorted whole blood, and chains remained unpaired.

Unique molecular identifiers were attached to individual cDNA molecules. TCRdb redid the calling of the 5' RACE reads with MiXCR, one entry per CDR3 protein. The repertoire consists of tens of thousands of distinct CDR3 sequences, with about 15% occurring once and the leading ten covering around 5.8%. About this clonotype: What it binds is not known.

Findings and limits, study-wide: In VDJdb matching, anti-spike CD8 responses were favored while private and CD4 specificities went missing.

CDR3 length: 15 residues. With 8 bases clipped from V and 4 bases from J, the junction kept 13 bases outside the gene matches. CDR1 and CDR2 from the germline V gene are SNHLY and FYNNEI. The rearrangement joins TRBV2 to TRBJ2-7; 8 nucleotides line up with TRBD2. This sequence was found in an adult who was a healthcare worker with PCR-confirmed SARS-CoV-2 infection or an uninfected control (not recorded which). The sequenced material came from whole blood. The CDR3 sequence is CASGSDGTSIYEQYF. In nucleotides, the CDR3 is TGTGCCAGCGGTTCAGACGGGACTAGTATTTACGAGCAGTACTTC.